This T cell receptor (beta chain) was sequenced during a study of blood T cells in healthy people across ages. Study findings and constraints: Roughly linear age-related decline in beta diversity appeared, significant by age roughly 40. From one million sequenced T cells, diversity estimates were lower bounds.

Regarding this clonotype: Antigen specificity is unknown.

Per germline, CDR1 DFQATT and CDR2 SNEGSKA (reference sequence). Unmatched junction bases numbered 6, after V lost 1 base and J lost 5 bases. This CDR3 spans 15 amino acids. A second PCR, run for about 7 to 11 cycles, used a sample-barcoded 5' primer plus a J-beta primer mix. TCRdb analysed the 5' RACE reads with MiXCR anew, one entry per CDR3 protein. Of 780,000 or so distinct CDR3 sequences in the sample, about 53% were seen once. The J gene is TRBJ2-5, the V gene TRBV20-1; 11 bases line up with TRBD2. What was sequenced was blood. The sequence was obtained from an elderly man in good health. CDR3 sequence: CSARATSGRGETQYF. Written as DNA, the CDR3 is TGCAGTGCTAGAGCTACTAGCGGGAGAGGGGAGACCCAGTACTTC.